Below, one T cell receptor (beta chain) is given with its context. Its antigen is not identified. TCRdb re-called the reads through MiXCR, storing one row per CDR3 protein. The sample holds 40,000 to 55,000 distinct CDR3 sequences, 21% seen once. The sample is drawn from a study of T cell repertoires in cytomegalovirus infection. Study overall: The authors used CMV epitopes that were HLA-C-restricted (recently identified) and HLA-B-restricted (well studied). Indicated by public TCR beta signatures were CMV infection and matching HLA type.

Study-wide findings and caveats: The response measured ex vivo was dominated by TCR beta clonotypes (HLA-C-restricted and CMV-specific).

The source material was CD8+ T cells from cultured PBMCs, sampled from culture after CMV antigen stimulation. The clonotype was recovered from a human donor in good health (CMV status not recorded). Some clones in this sample may be carry-over from other donors' samples.

The CDR3: CASSTGQGAFF. The CDR3 DNA sequence: TGTGCCAGCAGCACGGGACAGGGGGCTTTCTTT. The chain recombines TRBV11-2 with TRBJ1-1, with 10 bases identical to TRBD1. The CDR3 has 11 amino acids. Germline V lookup: CDR1 SGHAT, CDR2 FQNNGV. V dropped 5 bases and J dropped 11; count of bases not matched to a gene: 2.